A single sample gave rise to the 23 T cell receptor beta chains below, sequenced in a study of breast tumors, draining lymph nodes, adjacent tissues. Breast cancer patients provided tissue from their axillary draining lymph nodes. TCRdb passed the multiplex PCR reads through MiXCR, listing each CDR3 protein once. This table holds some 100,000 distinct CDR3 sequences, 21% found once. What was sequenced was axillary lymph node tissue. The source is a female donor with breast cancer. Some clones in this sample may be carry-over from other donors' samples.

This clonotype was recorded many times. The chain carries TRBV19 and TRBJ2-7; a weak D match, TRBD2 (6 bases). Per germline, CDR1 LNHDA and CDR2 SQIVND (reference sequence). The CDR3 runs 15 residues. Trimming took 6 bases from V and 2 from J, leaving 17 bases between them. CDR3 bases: TGTGCCAGTAGCAACGGGGGAGTCCTTGCCTACGAGCAGTACTTC. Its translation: CASSNGGVLAYEQYF.

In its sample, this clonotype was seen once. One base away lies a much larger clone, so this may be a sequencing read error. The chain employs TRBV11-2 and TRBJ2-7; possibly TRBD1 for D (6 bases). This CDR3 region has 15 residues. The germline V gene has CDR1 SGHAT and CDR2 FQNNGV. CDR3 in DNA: TGTGCCAGCAACTTATTTACAGGGCCCTCCTACGAGCAGTACTTC. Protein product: CASNLFTGPSYEQYF.

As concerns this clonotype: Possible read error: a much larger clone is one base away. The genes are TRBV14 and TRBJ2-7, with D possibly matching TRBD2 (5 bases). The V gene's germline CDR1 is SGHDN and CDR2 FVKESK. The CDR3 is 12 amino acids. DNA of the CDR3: TGTGCCAGCAGCCAAGACAGACTAAGGATCCTCTTC. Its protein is CASSQDRLRILF.

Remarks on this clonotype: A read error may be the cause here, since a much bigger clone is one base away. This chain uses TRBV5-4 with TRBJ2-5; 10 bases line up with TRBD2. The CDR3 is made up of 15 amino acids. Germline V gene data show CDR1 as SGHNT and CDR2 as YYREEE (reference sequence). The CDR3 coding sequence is TGTGCCGGCAGCCAGAGCGGGGGGGCAGGAGAGACCCAGTACTTC. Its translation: CAGSQSGGAGETQYF. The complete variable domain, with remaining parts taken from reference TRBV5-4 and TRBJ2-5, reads ETGVTQSPTHLIKTRGQQVTLRCSSQSGHNTVSWYQQALGQGPQFIFQYYREEENGRGNFPPRFSGLQFPNYSSELNVNALELDDSALYLCAGSQSGGAGETQYFGPGTRLLVL.

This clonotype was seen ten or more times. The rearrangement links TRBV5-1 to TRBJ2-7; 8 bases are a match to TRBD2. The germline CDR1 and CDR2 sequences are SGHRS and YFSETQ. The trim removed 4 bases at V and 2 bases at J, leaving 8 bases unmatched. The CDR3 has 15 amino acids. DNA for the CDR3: TGCGCCAGCAGCGCCCCCGGGGGGGGGCCCTACGAGCAGTACTTC. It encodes CASSAPGGGPYEQYF.

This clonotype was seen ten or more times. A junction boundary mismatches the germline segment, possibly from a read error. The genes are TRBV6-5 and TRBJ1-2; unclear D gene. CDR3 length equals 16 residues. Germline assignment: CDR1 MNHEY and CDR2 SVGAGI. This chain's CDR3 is CATSTSRRAPRYGYTF. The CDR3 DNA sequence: TGTGCCACCAGTACTTCCAGGAGAGCTCCAAGATATGGCTACACCTTC.

CDR3 region: CASGTGPNEQFF. DNA of the CDR3: TGTGCCAGTGGGACGGGGCCGAATGAGCAGTTCTTC. This chain connects TRBV12-3 or TRBV12-4 to TRBJ2-1; the D gene could be TRBD1 or TRBD2 (5 bases each). The V and J ends lost 9 bases and 7 bases respectively, with 13 bases between them. CDR3 length: 12 residues.

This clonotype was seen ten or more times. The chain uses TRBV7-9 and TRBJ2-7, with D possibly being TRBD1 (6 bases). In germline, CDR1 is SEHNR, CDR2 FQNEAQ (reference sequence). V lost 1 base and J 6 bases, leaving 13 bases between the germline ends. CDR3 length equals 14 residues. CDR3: CASSLGTGRGEQYF. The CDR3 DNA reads TGTGCCAGCAGCTTAGGTACGGGCAGGGGCGAGCAGTACTTC.

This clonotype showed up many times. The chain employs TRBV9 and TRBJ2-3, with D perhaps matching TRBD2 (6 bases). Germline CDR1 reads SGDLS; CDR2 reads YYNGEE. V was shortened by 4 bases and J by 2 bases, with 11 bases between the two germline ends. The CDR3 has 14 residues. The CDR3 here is CASSFSGLTDTQYF. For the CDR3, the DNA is TGTGCCAGCAGCTTTAGCGGCCTCACAGATACGCAGTATTTT. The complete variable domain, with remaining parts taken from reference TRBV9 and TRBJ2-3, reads DSGVTQTPKHLITATGQRVTLRCSPRSGDLSVYWYQQSLDQGLQFLIQYYNGEERAKGNILERFSAQQFPDLHSELNLSSLELGDSALYFCASSFSGLTDTQYFGPGTRLTVL.

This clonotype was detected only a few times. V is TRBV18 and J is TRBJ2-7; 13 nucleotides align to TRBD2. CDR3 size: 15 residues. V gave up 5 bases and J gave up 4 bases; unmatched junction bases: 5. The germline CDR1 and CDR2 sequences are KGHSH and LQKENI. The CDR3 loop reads CASSGTSGNMYEQYF. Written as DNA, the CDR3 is TGTGCCAGCTCAGGGACTAGCGGGAATATGTACGAGCAGTACTTC.

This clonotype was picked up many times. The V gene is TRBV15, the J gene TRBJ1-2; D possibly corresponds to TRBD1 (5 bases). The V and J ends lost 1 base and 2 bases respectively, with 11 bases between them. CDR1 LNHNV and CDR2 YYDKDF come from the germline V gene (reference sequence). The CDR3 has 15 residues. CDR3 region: CATSRVAGKNYGYTF. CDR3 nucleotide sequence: TGTGCCACCAGCAGAGTTGCAGGGAAAAACTATGGCTACACCTTC.

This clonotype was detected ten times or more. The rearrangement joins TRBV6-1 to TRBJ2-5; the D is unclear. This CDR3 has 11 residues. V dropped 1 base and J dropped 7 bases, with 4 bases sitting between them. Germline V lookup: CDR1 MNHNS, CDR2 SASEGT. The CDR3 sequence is CASSEVGTQYF. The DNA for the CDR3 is TGTGCCAGCAGTGAAGTGGGGACCCAGTACTTC.

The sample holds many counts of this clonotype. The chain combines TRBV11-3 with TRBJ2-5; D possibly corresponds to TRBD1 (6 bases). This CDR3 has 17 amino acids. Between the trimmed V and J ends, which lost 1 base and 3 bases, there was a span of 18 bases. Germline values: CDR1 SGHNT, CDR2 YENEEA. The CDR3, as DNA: TGTGCCAGCAGCTTAGGGTTAGGGACAAACGATGAAGAGACCCAGTACTTC. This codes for CASSLGLGTNDEETQYF.

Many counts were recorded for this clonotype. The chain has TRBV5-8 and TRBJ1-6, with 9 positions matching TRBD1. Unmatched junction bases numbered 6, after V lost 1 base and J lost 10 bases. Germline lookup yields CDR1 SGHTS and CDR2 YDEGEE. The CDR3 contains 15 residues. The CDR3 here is CASSLMGTGTSPLHF. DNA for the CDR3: TGTGCCAGCAGCTTGATGGGGACAGGGACGTCACCCCTCCACTTT.

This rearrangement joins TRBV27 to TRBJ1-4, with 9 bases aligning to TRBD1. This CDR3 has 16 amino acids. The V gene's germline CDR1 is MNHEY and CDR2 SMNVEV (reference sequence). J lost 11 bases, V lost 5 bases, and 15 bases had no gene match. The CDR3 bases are TGTGCCAGCAGTGCCACCTCTGGGGACAGGGTGTATAAACTGTTTTTT. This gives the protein CASSATSGDRVYKLFF.

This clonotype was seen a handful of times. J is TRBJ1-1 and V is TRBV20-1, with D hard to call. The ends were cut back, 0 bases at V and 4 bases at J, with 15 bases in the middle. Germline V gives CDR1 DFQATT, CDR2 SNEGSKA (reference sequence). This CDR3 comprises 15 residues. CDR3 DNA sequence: TGCAGTGCTAGAGATCAAGGGAATCGAGTCACTGAAGCTTTCTTT. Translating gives CSARDQGNRVTEAFF.

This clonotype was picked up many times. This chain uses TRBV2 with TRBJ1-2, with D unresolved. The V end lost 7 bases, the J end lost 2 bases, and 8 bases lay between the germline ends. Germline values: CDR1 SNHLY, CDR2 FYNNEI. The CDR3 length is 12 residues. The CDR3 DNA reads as TGTGCCAGCAAAAACCAAAACTATGGCTACACCTTC. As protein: CASKNQNYGYTF.

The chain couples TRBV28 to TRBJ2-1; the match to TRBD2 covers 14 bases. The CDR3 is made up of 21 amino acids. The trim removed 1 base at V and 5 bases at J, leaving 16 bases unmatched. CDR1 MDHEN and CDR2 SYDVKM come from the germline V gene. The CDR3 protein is CASSLYPLTGTSGRFHNEQFF. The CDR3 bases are TGTGCCAGCAGTTTATACCCCCTTACCGGGACTAGCGGGAGATTCCACAATGAGCAGTTCTTC.

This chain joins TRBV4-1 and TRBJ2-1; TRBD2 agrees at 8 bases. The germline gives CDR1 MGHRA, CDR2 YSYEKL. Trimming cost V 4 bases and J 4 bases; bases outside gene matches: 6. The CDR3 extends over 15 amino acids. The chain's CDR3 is CASSPSREDYNEQFF. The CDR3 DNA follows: TGCGCCAGCAGCCCCTCGCGGGAGGATTACAATGAGCAGTTCTTC.

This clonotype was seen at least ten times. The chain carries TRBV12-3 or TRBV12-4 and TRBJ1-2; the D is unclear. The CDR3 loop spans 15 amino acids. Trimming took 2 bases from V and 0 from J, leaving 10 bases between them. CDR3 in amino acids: CASSLRRIANYGYTF. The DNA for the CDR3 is TGTGCCAGCAGTTTAAGACGAATAGCTAACTATGGCTACACCTTC.

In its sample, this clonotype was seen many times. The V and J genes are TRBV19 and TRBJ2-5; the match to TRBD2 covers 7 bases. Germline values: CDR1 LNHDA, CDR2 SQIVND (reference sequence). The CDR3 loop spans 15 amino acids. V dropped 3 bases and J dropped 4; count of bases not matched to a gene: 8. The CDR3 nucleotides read TGTGCCAGTAGTATCTCCTCGGCTAGCGGAGAGACCCAGTACTTC. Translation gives CASSISSASGETQYF. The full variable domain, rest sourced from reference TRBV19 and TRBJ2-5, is DGGITQSPKYLFRKEGQNVTLSCEQNLNHDAMYWYRQDPGQGLRLIYYSQIVNDFQKGDIAEGYSVSREKKESFPLTVTSAQKNPTAFYLCASSISSASGETQYFGPGTRLLVL.

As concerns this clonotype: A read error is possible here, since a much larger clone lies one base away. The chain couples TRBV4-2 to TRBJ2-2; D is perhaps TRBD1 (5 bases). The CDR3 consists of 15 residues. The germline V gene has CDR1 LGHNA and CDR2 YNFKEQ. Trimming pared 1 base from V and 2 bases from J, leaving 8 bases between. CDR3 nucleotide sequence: TGTGCCAGCAGCCAAGGGGGCAGAAACACCGGGGAGCTGTTTTTT. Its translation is CASSQGGRNTGELFF.

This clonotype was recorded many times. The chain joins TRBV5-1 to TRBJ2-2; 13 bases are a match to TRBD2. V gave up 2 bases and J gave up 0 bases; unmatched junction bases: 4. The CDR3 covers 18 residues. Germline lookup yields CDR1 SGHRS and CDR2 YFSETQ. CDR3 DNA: TGCGCCAGCAGCTTAGGGACTAGCGGGACACCGAACACCGGGGAGCTGTTTTTT. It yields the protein CASSLGTSGTPNTGELFF.